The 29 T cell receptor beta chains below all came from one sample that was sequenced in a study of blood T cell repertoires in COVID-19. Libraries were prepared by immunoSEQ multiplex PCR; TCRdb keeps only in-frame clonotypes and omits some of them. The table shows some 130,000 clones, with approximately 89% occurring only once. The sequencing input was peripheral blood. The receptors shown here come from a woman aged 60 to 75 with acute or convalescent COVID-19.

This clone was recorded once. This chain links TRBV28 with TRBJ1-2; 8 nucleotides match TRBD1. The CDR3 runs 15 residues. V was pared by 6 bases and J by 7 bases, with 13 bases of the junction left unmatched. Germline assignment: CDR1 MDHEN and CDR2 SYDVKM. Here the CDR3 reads CASRHQGAHSGGYTF. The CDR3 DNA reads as TGTGCCAGCAGACACCAGGGGGCGCATTCGGGTGGCTACACCTTC.

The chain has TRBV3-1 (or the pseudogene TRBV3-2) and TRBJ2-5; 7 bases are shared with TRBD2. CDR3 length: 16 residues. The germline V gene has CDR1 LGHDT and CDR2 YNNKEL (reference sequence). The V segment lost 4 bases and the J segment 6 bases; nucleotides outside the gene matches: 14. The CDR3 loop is CASSPRRGGSGKTQYF. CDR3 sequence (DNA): TGTGCCAGCAGCCCCAGACGGGGCGGGAGTGGAAAGACCCAGTACTTC.

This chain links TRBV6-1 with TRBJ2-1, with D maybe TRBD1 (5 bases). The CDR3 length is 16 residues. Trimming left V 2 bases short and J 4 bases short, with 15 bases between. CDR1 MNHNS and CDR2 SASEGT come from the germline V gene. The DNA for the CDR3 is TGTGCCAGCAGTGAAAATGTTGGGGCTAGATACAATGAGCAGTTCTTC. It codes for CASSENVGARYNEQFF.

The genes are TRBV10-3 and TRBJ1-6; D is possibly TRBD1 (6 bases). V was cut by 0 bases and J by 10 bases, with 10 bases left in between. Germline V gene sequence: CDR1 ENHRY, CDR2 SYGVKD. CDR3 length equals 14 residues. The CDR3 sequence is CAISESDSFSPLHF. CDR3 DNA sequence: TGTGCCATCAGTGAGTCGGACAGCTTCTCACCCCTCCACTTT.

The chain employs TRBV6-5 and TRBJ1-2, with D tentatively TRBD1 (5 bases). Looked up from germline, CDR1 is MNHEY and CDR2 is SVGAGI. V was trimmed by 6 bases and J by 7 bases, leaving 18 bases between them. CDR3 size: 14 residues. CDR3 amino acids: CASRARSGLGGYTF. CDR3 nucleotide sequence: TGTGCCAGCAGGGCCCGCTCAGGGCTTGGTGGCTACACCTTC.

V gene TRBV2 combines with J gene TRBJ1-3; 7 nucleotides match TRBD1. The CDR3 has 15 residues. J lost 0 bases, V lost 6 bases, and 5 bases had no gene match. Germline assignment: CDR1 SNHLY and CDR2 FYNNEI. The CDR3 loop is CASRAAGGSGNTIYF. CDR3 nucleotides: TGTGCCAGCAGGGCCGCAGGGGGCTCTGGAAACACCATATATTTT.

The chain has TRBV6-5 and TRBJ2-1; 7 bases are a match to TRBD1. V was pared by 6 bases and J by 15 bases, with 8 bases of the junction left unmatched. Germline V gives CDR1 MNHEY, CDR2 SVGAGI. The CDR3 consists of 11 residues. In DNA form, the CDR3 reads TGTGCCAGCAGCCCGGGACAGAAGCGGTTCTTC. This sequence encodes CASSPGQKRFF.

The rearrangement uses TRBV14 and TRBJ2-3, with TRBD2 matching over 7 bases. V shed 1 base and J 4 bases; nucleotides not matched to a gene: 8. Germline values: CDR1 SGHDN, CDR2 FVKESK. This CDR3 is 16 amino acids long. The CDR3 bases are TGTGCCAGCAGCCAAGGCGGGGCGGGAGTGGCAGATACGCAGTATTTT. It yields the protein CASSQGGAGVADTQYF.

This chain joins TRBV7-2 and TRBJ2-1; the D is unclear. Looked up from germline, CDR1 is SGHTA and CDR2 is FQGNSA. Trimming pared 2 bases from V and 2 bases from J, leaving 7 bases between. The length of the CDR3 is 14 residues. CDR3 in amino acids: CASSLSPAYNEQFF. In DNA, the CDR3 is TGTGCCAGCAGCTTATCCCCGGCCTACAATGAGCAGTTCTTC.

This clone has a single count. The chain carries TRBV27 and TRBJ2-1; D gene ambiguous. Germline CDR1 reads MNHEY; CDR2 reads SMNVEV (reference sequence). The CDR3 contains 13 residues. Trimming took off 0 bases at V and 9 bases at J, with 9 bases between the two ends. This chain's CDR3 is CASSLSLLGEQFF. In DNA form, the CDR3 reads TGTGCCAGCAGTTTATCCCTTCTAGGTGAGCAGTTCTTC.

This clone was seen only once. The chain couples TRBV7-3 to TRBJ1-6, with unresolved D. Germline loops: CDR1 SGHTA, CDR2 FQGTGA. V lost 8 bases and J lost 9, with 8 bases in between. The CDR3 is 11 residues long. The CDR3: CASEFGSPLHF. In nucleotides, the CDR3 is TGTGCCAGCGAGTTTGGTTCACCCCTCCACTTT.

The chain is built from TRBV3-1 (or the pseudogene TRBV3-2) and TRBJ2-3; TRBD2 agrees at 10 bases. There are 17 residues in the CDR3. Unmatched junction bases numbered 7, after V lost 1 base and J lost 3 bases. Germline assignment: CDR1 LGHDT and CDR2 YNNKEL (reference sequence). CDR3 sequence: CASSQGASGSRTDTQYF. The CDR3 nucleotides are TGTGCCAGCAGCCAAGGGGCTAGCGGGAGTAGGACAGATACGCAGTATTTT.

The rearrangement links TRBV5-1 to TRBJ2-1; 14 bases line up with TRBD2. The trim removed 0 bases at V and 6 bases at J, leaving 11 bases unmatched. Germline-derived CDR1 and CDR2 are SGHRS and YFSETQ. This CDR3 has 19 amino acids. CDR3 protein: CASSLVPGTSGRRINEQFF. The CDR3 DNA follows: TGCGCCAGCAGCTTGGTTCCCGGGACTAGCGGGAGACGAATCAATGAGCAGTTCTTC.

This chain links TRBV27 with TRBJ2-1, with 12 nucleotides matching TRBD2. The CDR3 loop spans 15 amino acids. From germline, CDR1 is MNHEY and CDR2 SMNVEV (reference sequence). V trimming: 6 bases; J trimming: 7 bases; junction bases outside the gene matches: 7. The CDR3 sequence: CASRIRLAGENEQFF. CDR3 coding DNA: TGTGCCAGCAGAATTCGACTAGCGGGAGAAAATGAGCAGTTCTTC.

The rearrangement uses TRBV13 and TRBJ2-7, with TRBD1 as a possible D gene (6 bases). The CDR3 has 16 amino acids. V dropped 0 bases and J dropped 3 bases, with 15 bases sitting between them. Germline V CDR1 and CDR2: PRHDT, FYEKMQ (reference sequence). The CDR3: CASSLGEPTRGYEQYF. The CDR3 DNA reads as TGTGCCAGCAGCTTAGGAGAGCCCACCAGGGGCTACGAGCAGTACTTC. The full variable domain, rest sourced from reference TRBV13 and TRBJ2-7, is AAGVIQSPRHLIKEKRETATLKCYPIPRHDTVYWYQQGPGQDPQFLISFYEKMQSDKGSIPDRFSAQQFSDYHSELNMSSLELGDSALYFCASSLGEPTRGYEQYFGPGTRLTVT.

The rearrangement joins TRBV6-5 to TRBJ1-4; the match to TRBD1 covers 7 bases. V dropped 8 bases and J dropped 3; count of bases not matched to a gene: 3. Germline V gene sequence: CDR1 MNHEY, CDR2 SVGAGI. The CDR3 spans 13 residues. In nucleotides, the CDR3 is TGTGCCAGCCAGGGGGTAGCTAATGAAAAACTGTTTTTT. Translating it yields CASQGVANEKLFF.

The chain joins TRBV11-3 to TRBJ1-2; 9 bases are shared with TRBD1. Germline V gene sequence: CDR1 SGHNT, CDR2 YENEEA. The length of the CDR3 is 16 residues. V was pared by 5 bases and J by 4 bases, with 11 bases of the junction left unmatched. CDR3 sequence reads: CASSPTPGQGSYGYTF. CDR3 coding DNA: TGTGCCAGCAGCCCGACCCCCGGACAGGGGTCCTATGGCTACACCTTC.

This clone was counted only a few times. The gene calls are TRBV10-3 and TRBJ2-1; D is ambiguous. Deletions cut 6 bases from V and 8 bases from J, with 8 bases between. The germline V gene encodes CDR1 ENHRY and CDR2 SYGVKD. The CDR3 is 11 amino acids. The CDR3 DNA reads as TGTGCCATCAGGAGGAAGGATGAGCAGTTCTTC. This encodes CAIRRKDEQFF.

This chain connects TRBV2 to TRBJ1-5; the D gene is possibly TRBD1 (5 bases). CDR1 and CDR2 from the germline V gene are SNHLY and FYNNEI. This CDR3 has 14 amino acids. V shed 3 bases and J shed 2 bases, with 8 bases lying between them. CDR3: CASSEWGGNQPQHF. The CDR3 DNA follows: TGTGCCAGCAGTGAGTGGGGCGGCAATCAGCCCCAGCATTTT.

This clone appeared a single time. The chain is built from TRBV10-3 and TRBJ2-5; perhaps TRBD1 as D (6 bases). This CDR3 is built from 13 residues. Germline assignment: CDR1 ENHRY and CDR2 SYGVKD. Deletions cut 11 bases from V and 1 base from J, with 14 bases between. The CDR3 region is CAVQGQTQETQYF. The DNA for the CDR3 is TGTGCCGTCCAAGGACAGACCCAAGAGACCCAGTACTTC.

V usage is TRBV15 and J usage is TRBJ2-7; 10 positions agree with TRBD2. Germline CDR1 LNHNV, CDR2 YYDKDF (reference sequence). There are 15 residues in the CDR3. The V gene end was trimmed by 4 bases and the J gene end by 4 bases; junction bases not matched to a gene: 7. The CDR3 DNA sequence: TGTGCCACCAGCACGCAACCGGGACTAGCGTACGAGCAGTACTTC. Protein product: CATSTQPGLAYEQYF. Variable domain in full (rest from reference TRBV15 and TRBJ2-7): DAMVIQNPRYQVTQFGKPVTLSCSQTLNHNVMYWYQQKSSQAPKLLFHYYDKDFNNEADTPDNFQSRRPNTSFCFLDIRSPGLGDTAMYLCATSTQPGLAYEQYFGPGTRLTVT.

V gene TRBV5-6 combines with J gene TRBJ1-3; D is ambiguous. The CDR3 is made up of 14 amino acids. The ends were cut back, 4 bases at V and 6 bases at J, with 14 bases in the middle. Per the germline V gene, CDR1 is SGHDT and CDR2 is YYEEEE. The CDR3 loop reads CASSRSGRSNTIYF. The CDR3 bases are TGTGCCAGCAGCCGTTCTGGGAGGTCAAACACCATATATTTT.

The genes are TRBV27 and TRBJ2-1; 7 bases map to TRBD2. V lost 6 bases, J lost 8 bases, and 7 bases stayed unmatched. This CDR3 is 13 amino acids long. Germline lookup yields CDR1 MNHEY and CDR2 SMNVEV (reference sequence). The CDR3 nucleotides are TGTGCCAGCAGACCCCCTAGCGGCCATGAGCAGTTCTTC. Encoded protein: CASRPPSGHEQFF.

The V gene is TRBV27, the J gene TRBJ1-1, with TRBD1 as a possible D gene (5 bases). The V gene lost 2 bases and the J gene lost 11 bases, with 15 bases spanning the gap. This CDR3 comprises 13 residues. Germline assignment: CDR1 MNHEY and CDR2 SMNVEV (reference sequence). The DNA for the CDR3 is TGTGCCAGCAGTTTAGGGGCCCGGACAAGGGCTTTCTTT. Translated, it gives CASSLGARTRAFF.

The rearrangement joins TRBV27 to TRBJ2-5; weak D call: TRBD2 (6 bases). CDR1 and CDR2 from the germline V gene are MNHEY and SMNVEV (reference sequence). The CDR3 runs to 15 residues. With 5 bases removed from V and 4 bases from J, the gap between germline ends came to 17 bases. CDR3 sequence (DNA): TGTGCCAGCAGTGACGGAGGGTACCCAAGAGAGACCCAGTACTTC. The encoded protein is CASSDGGYPRETQYF.

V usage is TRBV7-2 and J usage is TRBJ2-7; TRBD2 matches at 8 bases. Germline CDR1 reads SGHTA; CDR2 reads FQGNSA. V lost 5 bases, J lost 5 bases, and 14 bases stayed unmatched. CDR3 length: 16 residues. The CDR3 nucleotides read TGTGCCAGCAGCCCCGAAAGACGGGAGGGCCTGGACGAGCAGTACTTC. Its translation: CASSPERREGLDEQYF.

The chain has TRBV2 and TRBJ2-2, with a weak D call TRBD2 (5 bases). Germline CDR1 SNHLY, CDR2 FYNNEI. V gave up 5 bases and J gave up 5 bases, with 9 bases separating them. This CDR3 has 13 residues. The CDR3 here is CASSPEVTGELFF. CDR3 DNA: TGTGCCAGCAGTCCGGAGGTGACCGGGGAGCTGTTTTTT.

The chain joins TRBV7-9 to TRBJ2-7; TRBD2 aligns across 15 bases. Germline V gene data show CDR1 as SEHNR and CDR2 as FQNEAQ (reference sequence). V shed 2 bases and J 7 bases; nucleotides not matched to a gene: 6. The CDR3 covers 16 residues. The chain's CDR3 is CASSLHGTSGRREQYF. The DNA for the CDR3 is TGTGCCAGCAGCTTACACGGGACTAGCGGGAGGAGGGAGCAGTACTTC.

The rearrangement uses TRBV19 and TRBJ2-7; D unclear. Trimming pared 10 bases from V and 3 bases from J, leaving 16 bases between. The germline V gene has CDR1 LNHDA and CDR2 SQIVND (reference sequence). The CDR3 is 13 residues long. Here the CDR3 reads CATTVGANYEQYV. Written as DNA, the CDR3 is TGTGCCACCACTGTAGGAGCGAACTACGAGCAGTACGTC.